This T cell receptor beta chain was sequenced in a study of PD-1 blockade in classical Hodgkin lymphoma. A note on this clone: Its antigen is currently unknown.

Overall study findings and caveats: Newly diagnosed patients reportedly had lower baseline TCR diversity than healthy donors.

Profiled with immunoSEQ multiplex PCR; TCRdb holds only in-frame clones, not every one. The table lists about 24,000 clones, around 81% of them singletons, with less than 20% in the top ten. Germline assignment: CDR1 MGHRA and CDR2 YSYEKL. Trimming left V 0 bases short and J 8 bases short, with 19 bases between. The CDR3 is 16 amino acids. All patients experienced relapse after autologous stem cell transplantation, and brentuximab vedotin exposure was variable. The chain carries TRBV4-1 and TRBJ1-2, with D perhaps matching TRBD1 (6 bases). This receptor was obtained from a human donor with classical Hodgkin lymphoma. The material sequenced was peripheral blood mononuclear cells (PBMCs), taken before the second cycle of nivolumab. The CDR3 spells CASSQDLLRTVRGYTF. The CDR3 nucleotides are TGCGCCAGCAGCCAAGATCTTTTAAGGACAGTCCGCGGCTACACCTTC.